This T cell receptor beta chain was captured in a study of T-cell memory formation after mild COVID-19 (dated by TCRdb to 2020 to 2022). Describing the broader study: Most TCR sequence clusters were specific to one of the two donors. Longitudinal TCRalpha and TCRbeta repertoire sequencing tracked T-cell clones expanding and contracting after mild COVID-19 in a couple of donors. The cohort was made up of two young adult volunteers, one female and one male, who were previously healthy.

Broad study findings and their caveats: Contracting CD4+ clones turned up mainly in the CM and EM memory subsets, whereas EMRA was where CD8+ clones were enriched. Only a couple of mild cases were covered by the study, and larger cohorts that include severe cases with pre-infection samples were considered necessary. From day 15 to 85, contracting clones showed balanced CD4/CD8 phenotypes, whereas a second wave of clones that expanded from day 15 to 37 leaned towards CD4+. Some responding clones were found in pre-infection memory, which suggests that pre-existing cross-reactive memory T cells took part in the SARS-CoV-2 response. The second-wave clones that peaked on day 37 were not confirmed to be SARS-CoV-2 specific.

The germline V gene yields SGHRS for CDR1 and YFSETQ for CDR2. Germline trimming amounts to 3 bases on V and 0 bases on J, with 6 as the count of junction bases outside the gene matches. From the cysteine up to the phenylalanine, the CDR3 has a length of 16 residues. Only CDR3 DNA remains: 48 bases, in frame from the first base. The listed sequencing device is Illumina NovaSeq 6000. cDNA libraries for TCRalpha and TCRbeta were prepared by 5'RACE using constant-segment primers, with sample barcodes and unique molecular identifiers added. RNA was extracted from every sample with Trizol reagent. Libraries were amplified in two PCR steps, with a second sample barcode and Illumina TruSeq adapters added in the second step. Sequencing of libraries was performed on an Illumina NovaSeq with 2 x 150 bp paired-end reads. The published analysis was carried out like this. With migec v1.2.7, reads were demultiplexed and then collapsed into UMI-guided consensus sequences. Using mixcr v2.1.11, UMI consensuses were aligned to TRA and TRB V and J templates and then assembled into clonotypes. Expanded or contracted clonotypes were those called significant by both edgeR and NoisET, with noise models trained on biological replicates. edgeR calls used a false discovery rate-adjusted p below 0.01 and a log2 fold-change threshold of 1. As an exploratory analysis of dynamics, max-normalized trajectories of the 1000 most abundant clonotypes were examined with PCA combined with hierarchical clustering. The CD4 or CD8 phenotype of responding clones was assigned using the separately sequenced CD4+ and CD8+ repertoires. TCRdb took the public reads, trimmed them with fastp at Q25, ran MiXCR for clone calling and kept in-frame beta chains. Rows merge per CDR3 protein into single entries with the most common DNA and genes. The V and J calls reflect TCRdb's pipeline rather than the authors' work. The sample contains fewer than 350,000 distinct CDR3 sequences, approximately 15% of them found a single time. The ten largest clonotypes hold about a fifth of the sample.

Ficoll-Paque density gradient centrifugation was used to isolate PBMCs. This clonotype was seen a few times. The antigen it binds to is not known. The record has no base qualities; no much larger clone is one base away. This chain joins TRBV5-1 to TRBJ2-3; 8 nucleotides in the junction match TRBD2. Sequencing was performed on PBMCs or a T cell subset sorted from them (not recorded which). This clonotype originated in a man between 18 and 29 years old who had mild COVID-19 (a few samples of this study predate the infection). The sample titles of this study are shuffled in the database, so cell type and time point are left out; the donor was told from shared clones. The DNA reads as follows: TGCGCCAGCAGCTCCGGGGGGGGACTCAGCACAGATACGCAGTATTTT. Its protein product is CASSSGGGLSTDTQYF.